This is a list of T cell receptor beta chains from one sample in a study of control samples from healthy donors and cancer patients. Using immunoSEQ multiplex PCR, the repertoire was profiled, and TCRdb retains in-frame clones only, with some absent. The sample lists roughly 93,000 clones, around nine tenths occurring once. The sequencing input was PBMCs. The receptors come from a woman aged 45-59 years with colorectal cancer. CDR3s include the opening cysteine and the closing phenylalanine or tryptophan. Size tells how often a clone was seen (once, few, many) or the class of an expanded clone, and some rows leave it out.

CDR3 protein | clone size | V gene
CASSQTSGAKQETQYF | once | TRBV3-1/TRBV3-2
CASSLAPERTSSPLHF | NA | TRBV5-6
CATSVGGNRQETQYF | NA | TRBV24-1
CASSTLAGGTDTQYF | once | TRBV19
CAWSRDRAGQPQHF | once | TRBV30
CASNNLGNTEAFF | once | TRBV6-5
CASSSDWETQYF | few | TRBV7-2
CASFLGVASAEAFF | NA | TRBV10-2
CASSLGQGLINEQFF | NA | TRBV13
CASSQDLWNSPLHF | NA | TRBV14
CASTPEAAGYGYTF | NA | TRBV7-9
CASSLGNSQETQYF | NA | TRBV28
CASSLAGVYGYTF | NA | TRBV12-3/TRBV12-4
CSASSEDTQYF | NA | TRBV20-1
CASSPRQGTDTQYF | NA | TRBV7-6
CASSPGFANYGYTF | NA | TRBV5-6
CASGPDRGRSPLHF | NA | TRBV13
CASSLTGEGGYTF | once | TRBV5-1
CASSSLSYGYTF | few | TRBV7-2
CASSLGAGFGEAFF | NA | TRBV11-1
CASSERRRFEAFF | NA | TRBV6-1
CASSYGGGTEAFF | NA | TRBV6-2/TRBV6-3
CASSQEFRGSYNEQFF | NA | TRBV4-3
CASSRDGKNYGYTF | NA | TRBV4-1
CASSGQGAVGYTF | NA | TRBV12-3/TRBV12-4
CASKRQGRVNEKLFF | NA | TRBV7-2
CASSFLAGGPETQYF | once | TRBV5-1
CASSYMGGTSYGYTF | NA | TRBV7-2
CASSQSGGATGELFF | NA | TRBV7-3
CASSLLRAGTDTQYF | NA | TRBV5-1
CASSGQGTSPLHF | NA | TRBV3-1/TRBV3-2
CASSLALSLEAFF | NA | TRBV5-1
CASSLSVAAFEARGNGYTF | once | TRBV7-4
CASSYSTNEQFF | few | TRBV6-2/TRBV6-3
CASSLGGRTPLHF | NA | TRBV12-3/TRBV12-4
CAWSPLSGYTF | NA | TRBV30
CASSLEDRSGSPLHF | NA | TRBV5-1
CASSFVWDNQPQHF | NA | TRBV5-5
CATSDQRGGRETQYF | NA | TRBV24-1
CASSLASINTGELFF | NA | TRBV5-1
CAITKGRTNSPLHF | NA | TRBV10-3
CASSQDLVFNYGYTF | NA | TRBV4-1